This T cell receptor beta chain originates from a study of cytomegalovirus exposure and HLA in healthy donors. Looking at the study overall: In an early release, HLA-typed donors contributed tens of millions of unique TCR sequences.

The germline V gene has CDR1 SGHAT and CDR2 FQNNGV. The CDR3 spans 12 residues. Trimming took 4 bases from V and 8 from J, leaving 9 bases between them. The PCR had 60 Vbeta and 13 Jbeta primers. Generated by immunoSEQ multiplex PCR, the TCRdb table keeps only in-frame clones and is missing some. The table includes approximately 220,000 clones, 60% to 80% detected once. Whole-study findings and limits: In vitro, a few CMV-associated chains proved specific for CMV antigens. Among the most significant clusters, several appeared linked to common viral pathogens in a later analysis.

About this clone itself: The antigen is unknown.

V usage is TRBV11-2 and J usage is TRBJ2-1; TRBD2 is a possible D gene (5 bases). The sequencing sample was made of PBMCs. The clonotype was recovered from a woman in her 30s in good health and CMV-seronegative. CDR3 sequence: CASSSTSDEQFF. CDR3 DNA sequence: TGTGCCAGCAGCTCAACTAGTGATGAGCAGTTCTTC.